This T cell receptor beta chain comes out of a study of blood T cell repertoires in COVID-19 (TCRdb year 2020). About the full investigation: Collaborator samples came from the United States, Italy and Spain and covered acute and convalescent phases of COVID-19. Nearly every sample came with metadata listing a de-identified subject ID, COVID-19 status, age in years and sex. The prospective study material was composed of cDNA or gDNA derived from T cells, B-cell-depleted T cells, or PBMCs. Where HLA class I and class II types were available, the types were taken from metadata supplied by the sample provider, not from assay-based typing. The dataset comprised deeply sampled blood TCRbeta repertoires from subjects exposed to, actively infected with, or recovered from COVID-19. The samples were drawn from the first 160 participants of the ongoing ImmuneRACE study and from 1,254 subjects provided by 6 global collaborators. A freely available public database, intended as a resource for researchers studying the immune response to SARS-CoV-2, is where the repertoires were released. The paper as a whole reports these results and caveats: How much clinical and demographic metadata was included differed by source and by participant, and the metadata was provided uncurated.

Trimmed from V: 7 bases; trimmed from J: 1 base; junction bases lacking a gene match: 8. According to the germline V gene, CDR1 reads WSHSY and CDR2 reads SAAADI. From cysteine to phenylalanine, the CDR3 is 16 amino acids long. Of the read, only the CDR3 DNA is kept; its 48 bases are in frame from base 1. Participants in the prospective study were aged 18 to 89 years, lived in under 30 United States geographic areas, and enrolled through a virtual design. To assign participants to cohorts, the prospective study relied on clinical history that participants themselves reported in a screening survey and a study questionnaire. In the prospective study, whole blood, serum and a nasopharyngeal or oropharyngeal swab were collected from each participant by mobile phlebotomists. Additional blood draws and questionnaires over an approximately 2-month period could optionally be provided by prospective study participants. Blood samples from the prospective study were shipped frozen or at room temperature prior to DNA extraction.

About this clone itself: Its antigen is unknown. No base qualities exist here, and no much larger clone lies one base off it.

TCRbeta CDR3 regions were amplified from genomic DNA using the immunoSEQ Assay, a bias-controlled multiplex PCR. The published analysis was carried out like this. The number of nucleated cells in each sample was estimated by amplification of reference gene primers within the assay. To quantify the absolute abundance of each unique TCRbeta CDR3 rearrangement, sequence reads were collapsed and filtered. For each sample, productive Simpson clonality was calculated by taking the square root of Simpson's diversity index across productive rearrangements. TCRdb took over this immuneACCESS table, retaining in-frame rearrangements with V and J assigned. Such tables are incomplete; in checked studies, under half of the missing clones stem from an unresolved V gene, and the remainder is unexplained. That table furnishes V, J and clone size, whereas the DNA furnished D and trimming. In this sample the table shows 200,000 to 250,000 clones, around 80% of which occur a single time. Of the sample, 4.3% is held by the ten largest clones.

Sequencing was carried out using PBMCs or T cells enriched from blood (not recorded which). This chain is built from TRBV10-2 and TRBJ2-2; 8 of the junction bases match TRBD1. The TCR comes from a man under 40 with acute COVID-19. The CDR3 reads as follows: CASTKPGTGNTGELFF. In nucleotides, the sequence is TGCGCCAGCACGAAACCCGGGACAGGGAACACCGGGGAGCTGTTTTTT.